The TCR beta chain under discussion was sequenced for a study of CD8+ T cells in alopecia areata. Study observations and caveats: TCR sharing was clearer in mice than between patients, perhaps partly owing to patient HLA diversity. Scalp samples also yield sequences from resident alphabeta T cells of normal skin. Lesional scalp displayed greater clonality than normal scalp, most notably in alopecia totalis/universalis.

This clone turned up a few times. Its antigen is unknown. Trimming stripped 1 base from V and 0 bases from J, with 10 bases between. Germline CDR1 and CDR2: LNHDA and SQIVND (reference sequence). The CDR3 loop spans 15 amino acids. CD4+ cells belonging to five or six patients, who were in the biomarker study, were further sorted into CD25+CD127- cells. It was from alopecia areata patients that lesional scalp punch biopsies and peripheral blood were collected. The sequencing template was cDNA reverse transcribed from extracted RNA. Some clones are missing from TCRdb's copy, which holds only in-frame ones; the method was immunoSEQ multiplex PCR. The sample has 30,000 to 40,000 clones; 45% to 65% are singletons.

Specimen: CD4+ Tregs sorted from blood. This receptor was taken from a human donor with alopecia areata. The chain links TRBV19 to TRBJ2-7; the D gene is possibly TRBD2 (5 bases). This CDR3 is CASSIVRSGSYEQYF. Written as DNA, the CDR3 is TGTGCCAGTAGTATAGTAAGGAGCGGCTCCTACGAGCAGTACTTC.